The 23 T cell receptor beta chains below all came from one sample that was sequenced in a study of shared clonotypes between healthy human individuals. TCRdb's copy holds only in-frame clones and misses some; the assay was immunoSEQ multiplex PCR. The top ten clones hold approximately 0.4% of a sample with 1,400,000 or so clones, approximately 98.5% of them seen once. Sequenced input: naive CD4+ T cells sorted from blood. Subset of the sample: CD45RA+ positively selected. All receptors derive from a young man in good health.

This chain joins TRBV2 and TRBJ1-5; D gene ambiguous. V dropped 5 bases and J dropped 0 bases, with 8 bases sitting between them. The CDR3 runs to 14 residues. Germline-derived CDR1 and CDR2 are SNHLY and FYNNEI. The CDR3 region is CASSYLNSNQPQHF. DNA for the CDR3: TGTGCCAGCAGTTACCTAAATAGCAATCAGCCCCAGCATTTT.

The chain employs TRBV19 and TRBJ2-3, with 10 bases fitting TRBD2. J gave up 8 bases and V 1 base, and 3 bases lay outside the gene matches. CDR3 length: 14 amino acids. Per the germline V gene, CDR1 is LNHDA and CDR2 is SQIVND (reference sequence). CDR3 in amino acids: CASSIASGSATQYF. In nucleotides, the CDR3 is TGTGCCAGTAGTATAGCTAGCGGGAGCGCTACGCAGTATTTT. The whole variable domain, remainder taken from reference TRBV19 and TRBJ2-3, is DGGITQSPKYLFRKEGQNVTLSCEQNLNHDAMYWYRQDPGQGLRLIYYSQIVNDFQKGDIAEGYSVSREKKESFPLTVTSAQKNPTAFYLCASSIASGSATQYFGPGTRLTVL.

The chain couples TRBV29-1 to TRBJ2-1; the D gene is possibly TRBD2 (5 bases). The V end lost 7 bases, the J end lost 0 bases, and 13 bases lay between the germline ends. Germline-derived CDR1 and CDR2 are SQVTM and ANQGSEA. The CDR3 covers 14 residues. CDR3 sequence reads: CSASSASSYNEQFF. CDR3 sequence (DNA): TGCAGCGCCAGTAGCGCAAGCTCCTACAATGAGCAGTTCTTC.

This chain links TRBV4-1 with TRBJ2-3; D gene uncertain. The CDR3 loop spans 15 amino acids. The V end lost 1 base, the J end lost 1 base, and 9 bases lay between the germline ends. CDR1 is MGHRA, CDR2 YSYEKL, per germline. CDR3 sequence reads: CASSQASVGTDTQYF. The CDR3 bases are TGCGCCAGCAGCCAAGCATCGGTGGGCACAGATACGCAGTATTTT.

The V gene is TRBV18, the J gene TRBJ2-7; TRBD2 is a possible D gene (6 bases). The CDR3 has 15 residues. With 2 bases removed from V and 4 bases from J, the gap between germline ends came to 15 bases. Germline V gene sequence: CDR1 KGHSH, CDR2 LQKENI. The CDR3 DNA sequence: TGTGCCAGCTCACCAAGGTCGGGAGTCGTGTACGAGCAGTACTTC. Translating it yields CASSPRSGVVYEQYF.

For the CDR3, the DNA is TGTGCCAGTAGTATACCCGGAACCTACAATGAGCAGTTCTTC. Translating it yields CASSIPGTYNEQFF. V gene TRBV19 combines with J gene TRBJ2-1; D gene uncertain. Trimming pared 2 bases from V and 2 bases from J, leaving 7 bases between. CDR3 length: 14 residues. From germline, CDR1 is LNHDA and CDR2 SQIVND (reference sequence).

The chain links TRBV5-5 to TRBJ2-1; TRBD2 is a possible D gene (6 bases). Trimming removed 5 bases from V and 8 bases from J, with 20 bases in between. This CDR3 has 15 residues. CDR1 is SGHKS, CDR2 YYEKEE, per germline (reference sequence). The CDR3 is CASRKFGTVGDEQFF. The DNA for the CDR3 is TGTGCCAGCAGGAAATTTGGGACTGTTGGGGATGAGCAGTTCTTC.

The J gene is TRBJ1-2, the V gene TRBV5-1; 7 bases align to TRBD1. The CDR3 sequence is 15 residues long. Trimming removed 4 bases from V and 6 bases from J; junction bases left unmatched: 12. The germline CDR1 and CDR2 sequences are SGHRS and YFSETQ. The CDR3 here is CASSQMGGGLNGYTF. CDR3 sequence (DNA): TGCGCCAGCAGCCAAATGGGAGGGGGCCTAAATGGCTACACCTTC.

The rearrangement joins TRBV28 to TRBJ2-7; 9 bases are a match to TRBD2. Germline V gives CDR1 MDHEN, CDR2 SYDVKM. The J segment lost 3 bases and the V segment lost 2 bases, leaving 8 bases of the junction unmatched. The length of the CDR3 is 16 residues. The CDR3 DNA is TGTGCCAGCAGTTTAATGGGTCTAGCGGGAAGCTACGAGCAGTACTTC. Translation: CASSLMGLAGSYEQYF.

This chain connects TRBV27 to TRBJ2-2; 8 bases match TRBD2. The J segment lost 4 bases and the V segment lost 5 bases, leaving 6 bases of the junction unmatched. The germline V gene encodes CDR1 MNHEY and CDR2 SMNVEV (reference sequence). The CDR3 extends over 15 amino acids. The CDR3 sequence: CASSPLAVSTGELFF. Here the CDR3 DNA reads TGTGCCAGCAGTCCACTAGCGGTTAGCACCGGGGAGCTGTTTTTT.

The chain has TRBV6-1 and TRBJ2-6; 7 bases map to TRBD2. Per germline, CDR1 MNHNS and CDR2 SASEGT. The CDR3 sequence is 18 residues long. The V and J ends lost 3 bases and 0 bases, in that order; junction bases with no gene match: 8. The CDR3 DNA reads as TGTGCCAGCAGTGATTTGGGACTACTACGCTCTGGGGCCAACGTCCTGACTTTC. This codes for CASSDLGLLRSGANVLTF.

The V call is TRBV2, the J call TRBJ2-7, with 7 bases that match TRBD2. Looked up from germline, CDR1 is SNHLY and CDR2 is FYNNEI. There are 12 residues in the CDR3. After removal of 8 bases from V and 2 bases from J, the junction contained 3 bases not matched to a gene. The CDR3: CASRDYAYEQYF. In DNA form, the CDR3 reads TGTGCCAGCCGGGACTACGCCTACGAGCAGTACTTC.

This chain joins TRBV11-2 and TRBJ1-2; a weak D match, TRBD1 (5 bases). Germline V gene lookup returns CDR1 SGHAT and CDR2 FQNNGV. This CDR3 contains 14 residues. Trimming removed 0 bases from V and 5 bases from J, with 10 bases in between. The CDR3 bases are TGTGCCAGCAGCTTAGAGCTCGCAGGGTATGGCTACACCTTC. It codes for CASSLELAGYGYTF.

The chain has TRBV21-1 and TRBJ2-1; the D call of TRBD2 is as the table states it, not checked on the DNA. TRBV21-1 is designated a pseudogene. This CDR3 comprises 15 residues. CDR3 sequence reads: CATMDVEREYNEQFF. CDR3 nucleotides: TGTGCCACCATGGACGTAGAGAGGGAATACAATGAGCAGTTCTTC.

The rearrangement joins TRBV18 to TRBJ2-1; D is undetermined. Germline loops: CDR1 KGHSH, CDR2 LQKENI. The V end lost 3 bases, the J end lost 0 bases, and 24 bases lay between the germline ends. The CDR3 extends over 20 amino acids. CDR3 in DNA: TGTGCCAGCTCACCCGCACGGAGCTTCAATAGTAAGGGCTCCTACAATGAGCAGTTCTTC. This sequence encodes CASSPARSFNSKGSYNEQFF. Variable domain in full (rest from reference TRBV18 and TRBJ2-1): NAGVMQNPRHLVRRRGQEARLRCSPMKGHSHVYWYRQLPEEGLKFMVYLQKENIIDESGMPKERFSAEFPKEGPSILRIQQVVRGDSAAYFCASSPARSFNSKGSYNEQFFGPGTRLTVL.

This sequence joins TRBV9 and TRBJ2-1, with 11 bases identical to TRBD1. With 4 bases clipped from V and 8 bases from J, the junction kept 14 bases outside the gene matches. Germline V gives CDR1 SGDLS, CDR2 YYNGEE. The CDR3 sequence is 17 residues long. CDR3 amino acids: CASSRQASGTGGDEQFF. The CDR3 DNA is TGTGCCAGCAGCCGCCAGGCATCCGGGACAGGGGGAGATGAGCAGTTCTTC.

The V and J genes are TRBV5-1 and TRBJ2-1; 7 nucleotides line up with TRBD1. There are 16 residues in the CDR3. With V trimmed by 2 bases and J by 9 bases, 14 bases remained unmatched. Germline V CDR1 and CDR2: SGHRS, YFSETQ. The CDR3 DNA reads as TGCGCCAGCAGCTTCAGGACAGGAAGGAGTACAGGTGAGCAGTTCTTC. This sequence encodes CASSFRTGRSTGEQFF. The full variable domain, in which reference TRBV5-1 and TRBJ2-1 provide the parts outside the CDR3, is KAGVTQTPRYLIKTRGQQVTLSCSPISGHRSVSWYQQTPGQGLQFLFEYFSETQRNKGNFPGRFSGRQFSNSRSEMNVSTLELGDSALYLCASSFRTGRSTGEQFFGPGTRLTVL.

The rearrangement uses TRBV28 and TRBJ2-7, with 11 bases fitting TRBD2. The germline CDR1 and CDR2 sequences are MDHEN and SYDVKM. CDR3 size: 15 residues. Trimming took 5 bases from V and 4 from J; bases not matched to a gene: 7. Here the CDR3 DNA reads TGTGCCAGCAGTCTAGCGGGAGGAGGAGGTTACGAGCAGTACTTC. This encodes CASSLAGGGGYEQYF. The whole variable domain, remainder taken from reference TRBV28 and TRBJ2-7, is DVKVTQSSRYLVKRTGEKVFLECVQDMDHENMFWYRQDPGLGLRLIYFSYDVKMKEKGDIPEGYSVSREKKERFSLILESASTNQTSMYLCASSLAGGGGYEQYFGPGTRLTVT.

The chain has TRBV7-9 and TRBJ2-1; 12 bases are shared with TRBD2. The germline CDR1 and CDR2 sequences are SEHNR and FQNEAQ (reference sequence). CDR3 size: 18 residues. V lost 2 bases to trimming and J lost 4 bases; unmatched junction nucleotides: 9. Here the CDR3 reads CASSLRRLAGVGYNEQFF. Written as DNA, the CDR3 is TGTGCCAGCAGCTTACGGAGACTAGCGGGAGTCGGGTACAATGAGCAGTTCTTC.

The chain carries TRBV28 and TRBJ1-5; 8 positions match TRBD1. Germline V gene lookup returns CDR1 MDHEN and CDR2 SYDVKM. The CDR3 length is 16 residues. V lost 0 bases and J lost 2; bases outside the gene matches: 3. The chain's CDR3 is CASSLWAGQGNQPQHF. The CDR3 DNA reads TGTGCCAGCAGTTTATGGGCGGGACAGGGCAATCAGCCCCAGCATTTT.

This chain links TRBV7-9 with TRBJ2-2; TRBD1 might be the D (5 bases). V was shortened by 1 base and J by 4 bases, with 10 bases between the two germline ends. The CDR3 extends over 15 amino acids. Germline loops: CDR1 SEHNR, CDR2 FQNEAQ (reference sequence). The DNA for the CDR3 is TGTGCCAGCAGCTTAGGATACCAGGGCACCGGGGAGCTGTTTTTT. The encoded protein is CASSLGYQGTGELFF.

The chain couples TRBV14 to TRBJ2-2; D is ambiguous. CDR1 SGHDN and CDR2 FVKESK come from the germline V gene. The CDR3 spans 18 residues. The V gene lost 0 bases and the J gene lost 3 bases, with 17 bases spanning the gap. In DNA form, the CDR3 reads TGTGCCAGCAGCCAAGATCGGCTTAGCCTGCGTGACACCGGGGAGCTGTTTTTT. Amino acid sequence: CASSQDRLSLRDTGELFF.

The chain recombines TRBV19 with TRBJ2-3; 11 bases are a match to TRBD2. Germline V gives CDR1 LNHDA, CDR2 SQIVND (reference sequence). Trimming cost V 4 bases and J 3 bases; bases outside gene matches: 6. The CDR3 consists of 16 residues. The CDR3 loop is CASSTRLAGLTDTQYF. CDR3 DNA: TGTGCCAGTAGTACTAGACTAGCGGGATTAACAGATACGCAGTATTTT.